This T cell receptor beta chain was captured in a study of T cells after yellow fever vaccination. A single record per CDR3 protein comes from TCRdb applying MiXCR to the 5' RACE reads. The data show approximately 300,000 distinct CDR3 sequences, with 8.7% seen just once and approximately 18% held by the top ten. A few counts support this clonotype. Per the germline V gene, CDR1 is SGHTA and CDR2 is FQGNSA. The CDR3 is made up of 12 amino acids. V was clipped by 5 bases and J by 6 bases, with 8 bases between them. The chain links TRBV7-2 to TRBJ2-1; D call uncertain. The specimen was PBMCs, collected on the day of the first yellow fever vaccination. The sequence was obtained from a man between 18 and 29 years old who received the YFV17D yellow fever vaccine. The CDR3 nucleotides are TGTGCCAGCAGCCTATACAGCAATGAGCAGTTCTTC. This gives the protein CASSLYSNEQFF.